One and the same sample provided the 28 T cell receptor beta chains below, sequenced in a study of blood T cell repertoires in COVID-19. Clones were read by immunoSEQ multiplex PCR, and TCRdb kept only the in-frame ones, dropping some. The data contain about 310,000 clones, around 91% of them singletons. Sequencing was done on a sample of PBMCs or T cells enriched from blood (not recorded which). The receptors stem from a young woman with acute COVID-19.

About this clone itself: Different DNA sequences within this sample yield the same CDR3. The rearrangement uses TRBV18 and TRBJ2-3; D is undetermined. The CDR3 covers 13 residues. CDR1 is KGHSH and CDR2 is LQKENI in the germline V gene. V was clipped by 4 bases and J by 0 bases, with 5 bases between them. CDR3 amino acids: CASSLPSTDTQYF. The DNA of the CDR3 is TGTGCCAGCTCACTCCCGAGCACAGATACGCAGTATTTT.

The chain is built from TRBV28 and TRBJ1-5; 10 bases fit TRBD1. Trimming removed 4 bases from V and 0 bases from J; junction bases left unmatched: 6. CDR3 length: 17 residues. Germline lookup yields CDR1 MDHEN and CDR2 SYDVKM. This CDR3 reads CASSSGQGVYSNQPQHF. The CDR3 nucleotides read TGTGCCAGCAGTTCCGGACAGGGGGTTTATAGCAATCAGCCCCAGCATTTT.

The chain recombines TRBV28 with TRBJ2-7; 7 bases map to TRBD2. Germline values: CDR1 MDHEN, CDR2 SYDVKM. The CDR3 contains 15 residues. Unmatched junction bases numbered 10, after V lost 5 bases and J lost 3 bases. CDR3 sequence: CASSTSGIRGYEQYF. The CDR3 bases are TGTGCCAGCAGTACAAGCGGGATTAGAGGCTACGAGCAGTACTTC.

V and J are TRBV10-2 and TRBJ1-6, with D possibly matching TRBD1 (5 bases). V shed 7 bases and J shed 6 bases, with 10 bases lying between them. The germline V gene has CDR1 WSHSY and CDR2 SAAADI. The CDR3 has 13 amino acids. The chain's CDR3 is CASKDSFNSPLHF. The CDR3 DNA is TGCGCCAGCAAAGACAGTTTTAATTCACCCCTCCACTTT.

The chain employs TRBV2 and TRBJ1-2, with D perhaps matching TRBD1 (5 bases). The CDR3 consists of 12 residues. Germline CDR1 and CDR2: SNHLY and FYNNEI. The V gene lost 10 bases and the J gene lost 6 bases, with 15 bases spanning the gap. The CDR3 nucleotides are TGTGCCACGACTTCCTGGGGGGATGGCTACACCTTC. It yields the protein CATTSWGDGYTF. The full variable domain, with the rest looked up from reference TRBV2 and TRBJ1-2, is EPEVTQTPSHQVTQMGQEVILRCVPISNHLYFYWYRQILGQKVEFLVSFYNNEISEKSEIFDDQFSVERPDGSNFTLKIRSTKLEDSAMYFCATTSWGDGYTFGSGTRLTVV.

The CDR3 bases are TGCAGCGGCGGGACTAACGCCTACAATGAGCAGTTCTTC. This codes for CSGGTNAYNEQFF. This chain connects TRBV29-1 to TRBJ2-1; 7 bases line up with TRBD2. V lost 7 bases to trimming and J lost 2 bases; unmatched junction nucleotides: 5. This CDR3 has 13 residues. The germline CDR1 and CDR2 sequences are SQVTM and ANQGSEA.

In this sample, this clone turned up a few times. The chain employs TRBV7-8 and TRBJ1-5, with D perhaps TRBD1 (5 bases). The germline V and J ends were trimmed by 5 bases and 6 bases, with 23 bases remaining between them. CDR1 and CDR2 from the germline V gene are SGHVS and FQNEAQ. The CDR3 runs to 17 residues. DNA of the CDR3: TGTGCCAGCAGCGCGAAGGGCCCCCTCATGGGGGGTCAGCCCCAGCATTTT. It translates to CASSAKGPLMGGQPQHF.

This chain connects TRBV18 to TRBJ1-4; D ambiguous. The CDR3 consists of 16 residues. Deletions cut 2 bases from V and 0 bases from J, with 10 bases between. Germline V gives CDR1 KGHSH, CDR2 LQKENI. The CDR3 nucleotides read TGTGCCAGCTCACCAATCGACTCCGCAACTAATGAAAAACTGTTTTTT. Protein: CASSPIDSATNEKLFF. Complete variable domain (other parts from reference TRBV18 and TRBJ1-4): NAGVMQNPRHLVRRRGQEARLRCSPMKGHSHVYWYRQLPEEGLKFMVYLQKENIIDESGMPKERFSAEFPKEGPSILRIQQVVRGDSAAYFCASSPIDSATNEKLFFGSGTQLSVL.

The genes are TRBV24-1 and TRBJ2-7; TRBD1 might be the D (6 bases). The CDR3 loop spans 15 amino acids. The V and J ends lost 4 bases and 6 bases respectively, with 18 bases between them. Germline CDR1 reads KGHDR; CDR2 reads SFDVKD. Here the CDR3 DNA reads TGTGCCACCAGTGAGCGGACAGCTTCTGATAGCGAGCAGTACTTC. This sequence encodes CATSERTASDSEQYF.

This clone was found once. V gene TRBV5-4 combines with J gene TRBJ1-1; D is perhaps TRBD1 (5 bases). CDR1 is SGHNT, CDR2 YYREEE, per germline (reference sequence). V was trimmed by 4 bases and J by 4 bases, leaving 17 bases between them. There are 15 residues in the CDR3. The CDR3 loop is CASSAGGKEGTEAFF. The CDR3 DNA reads TGTGCCAGCAGCGCGGGGGGGAAGGAGGGCACTGAAGCTTTCTTT.

The chain carries TRBV7-6 and TRBJ2-7, with D perhaps matching TRBD1 (6 bases). Germline loops: CDR1 SGHVS, CDR2 FNYEAQ. This CDR3 has 15 residues. Trimming removed 0 bases from V and 3 bases from J, with 12 bases in between. The DNA for the CDR3 is TGTGCCAGCAGCTTAGCCCTTGGACAGATCTACGAGCAGTACTTC. Translation gives CASSLALGQIYEQYF.

The rearrangement links TRBV28 to TRBJ1-1; no clear D. V was cut by 3 bases and J by 6 bases, with 11 bases left in between. The CDR3 contains 13 residues. Germline CDR1 reads MDHEN; CDR2 reads SYDVKM. CDR3 residues: CASSFWSPAEAFF. CDR3 in DNA: TGTGCCAGCAGTTTTTGGAGTCCGGCTGAAGCTTTCTTT.

The chain employs TRBV6-1 and TRBJ2-1; 9 nucleotides agree with TRBD1. Germline trimming cut 6 bases from V and 4 bases from J; bases unmatched to any gene: 16. The V gene's germline CDR1 is MNHNS and CDR2 SASEGT. The CDR3 runs to 18 residues. The CDR3 coding sequence is TGTGCCAGCAGAGAAACCGGGACAGGGTCTATGGGGTACAATGAGCAGTTCTTC. Residues: CASRETGTGSMGYNEQFF.

The chain is built from TRBV28 and TRBJ1-3; D gene ambiguous. CDR3 size: 11 residues. Looked up from germline, CDR1 is MDHEN and CDR2 is SYDVKM. V dropped 10 bases and J dropped 3 bases, with 7 bases sitting between them. The DNA for the CDR3 is TGTGCCACCCTCTTTGGAAACACCATATATTTT. Its protein product is CATLFGNTIYF.

V and J are TRBV11-1 and TRBJ1-2; the D gene is possibly TRBD1 (6 bases). Per germline, CDR1 SGHAT and CDR2 FQDESV (reference sequence). CDR3 size: 13 residues. V was trimmed by 3 bases and J by 4 bases, leaving 9 bases between them. The CDR3 loop reads CASSFDRLYGYTF. The CDR3 DNA reads TGTGCCAGCAGCTTCGACAGGCTCTATGGCTACACCTTC.

Of note for this clone: At the DNA level, this CDR3 is encoded by other sequences in the same sample as well. The V gene is TRBV3-1 (or the pseudogene TRBV3-2), the J gene TRBJ2-3; 9 bases fit TRBD2. Unmatched junction bases numbered 5, after V lost 3 bases and J lost 4 bases. CDR3 size: 15 residues. CDR1 and CDR2 (germline): LGHDT, YNNKEL (reference sequence). CDR3 in amino acids: CASSQGGGRADTQYF. The CDR3 DNA sequence: TGTGCCAGCAGCCAGGGGGGCGGGAGGGCAGATACGCAGTATTTT.

This rearrangement joins TRBV2 to TRBJ2-7; 7 bases map to TRBD1. The V gene's germline CDR1 is SNHLY and CDR2 FYNNEI. With V trimmed by 7 bases and J by 1 base, 4 bases remained unmatched. This CDR3 spans 13 amino acids. The CDR3 sequence: CASTGTESYEQYF. CDR3 nucleotides: TGTGCCAGCACCGGGACAGAGTCCTACGAGCAGTACTTC.

The J gene is TRBJ2-7, the V gene TRBV3-1 (or the pseudogene TRBV3-2), with TRBD2 identical over 8 bases. CDR1 LGHDT and CDR2 YNNKEL come from the germline V gene (reference sequence). The CDR3 loop spans 15 amino acids. Losses at the gene ends were 4 bases for V and 4 bases for J; bases not matched to a gene: 9. CDR3 amino acids: CASSPLTSGTYEQYF. In DNA, the CDR3 is TGTGCCAGCAGCCCCCTCACTAGCGGAACGTACGAGCAGTACTTC.

The sample holds one count of this clone. This sequence joins TRBV12-3 or TRBV12-4 and TRBJ1-6, with 8 bases lining up with TRBD1. The CDR3 consists of 13 residues. Germline trimming cut 8 bases from V and 11 bases from J; bases unmatched to any gene: 8. The CDR3 loop is CASRGVQGAPLHF. In DNA, the CDR3 is TGTGCCAGCCGGGGCGTACAGGGGGCACCCCTCCACTTT.

The chain carries TRBV6-5 and TRBJ1-2; 8 bases line up with TRBD1. Germline V gives CDR1 MNHEY, CDR2 SVGAGI. Trimming at V came to 6 bases and at J to 4 bases, leaving 10 bases not matched to a gene. The CDR3 totals 15 residues. The CDR3 coding sequence is TGTGCCAGCAGGGAGGGACAGGTCTCGAGCTATGGCTACACCTTC. Translated, it gives CASREGQVSSYGYTF.

The chain employs TRBV2 and TRBJ2-5; TRBD1 aligns across 7 bases. The CDR3 has 13 amino acids. Trimming took 9 bases from V and 3 from J; bases not matched to a gene: 7. The V gene's germline CDR1 is SNHLY and CDR2 FYNNEI. CDR3 amino acids: CASLTQGEETQYF. The CDR3 coding sequence is TGTGCCAGTTTAACCCAGGGGGAAGAGACCCAGTACTTC.

The chain carries TRBV9 and TRBJ2-3, with 12 bases that match TRBD1. Looked up from germline, CDR1 is SGDLS and CDR2 is YYNGEE. Unmatched junction bases numbered 8, after V lost 4 bases and J lost 5 bases. The CDR3 loop spans 16 amino acids. The CDR3 DNA reads as TGTGCCAGCAGCTCATACCGGGACAGGGGGCAAGATACGCAGTATTTT. It translates to CASSSYRDRGQDTQYF.

The gene calls are TRBV3-1 (or the pseudogene TRBV3-2) and TRBJ2-1, with no clear D. Trimming stripped 2 bases from V and 4 bases from J, with 3 bases between. The length of the CDR3 is 12 residues. Germline values: CDR1 LGHDT, CDR2 YNNKEL (reference sequence). CDR3 coding DNA: TGTGCCAGCAGCCAAATATACAATGAGCAGTTCTTC. Translating it yields CASSQIYNEQFF.

The CDR3 here is CASPPTRPPTSGNTIYF. The CDR3 DNA reads TGTGCCAGTCCTCCGACTAGACCTCCGACCTCTGGAAACACCATATATTTT. This chain links TRBV14 with TRBJ1-3; D uncertain. This CDR3 has 17 amino acids. The germline gives CDR1 SGHDN, CDR2 FVKESK. V lost 9 bases and J lost 0, with 21 bases in between.

V is TRBV3-1 (or the pseudogene TRBV3-2) and J is TRBJ2-6; 9 bases are shared with TRBD1. In germline, CDR1 is LGHDT, CDR2 YNNKEL (reference sequence). This CDR3 spans 23 amino acids. V lost 0 bases and J lost 0; bases outside the gene matches: 18. Here the CDR3 DNA reads TGTGCCAGCAGCCAAGATTCTGGGTCACAGGGGGCATCCCCCAGCTCTGGGGCCAACGTCCTGACTTTC. This translates into CASSQDSGSQGASPSSGANVLTF.

V gene TRBV28 combines with J gene TRBJ2-5; D is perhaps TRBD2 (5 bases). Germline V gives CDR1 MDHEN, CDR2 SYDVKM. V was clipped by 4 bases and J by 3 bases, with 12 bases between them. The CDR3 runs to 14 residues. CDR3 nucleotide sequence: TGTGCCAGCAGTTCACGGACTGTAGAAGAGACCCAGTACTTC. Its protein is CASSSRTVEETQYF. The entire variable domain, with the rest obtained from reference TRBV28 and TRBJ2-5, is as follows: DVKVTQSSRYLVKRTGEKVFLECVQDMDHENMFWYRQDPGLGLRLIYFSYDVKMKEKGDIPEGYSVSREKKERFSLILESASTNQTSMYLCASSSRTVEETQYFGPGTRLLVL.

The sample holds one count of this clone. This chain connects TRBV6-1 to TRBJ1-5; D is ambiguous. The CDR3 spans 13 residues. Germline values: CDR1 MNHNS, CDR2 SASEGT. The V gene lost 3 bases and the J gene lost 6 bases, with 9 bases spanning the gap. In DNA form, the CDR3 reads TGTGCCAGCAGTGAGTTGTCCGGTCAGCCCCAGCATTTT. This sequence encodes CASSELSGQPQHF.

The V and J genes are TRBV6-5 and TRBJ2-7, with a weak D call TRBD2 (6 bases). The V and J ends lost 2 bases and 6 bases respectively, with 17 bases between them. Germline V gene lookup returns CDR1 MNHEY and CDR2 SVGAGI. This CDR3 contains 15 residues. This chain's CDR3 is CASSYHKRGNSEQYF. The CDR3 DNA is TGTGCCAGCAGTTACCACAAACGGGGGAACTCCGAGCAGTACTTC.